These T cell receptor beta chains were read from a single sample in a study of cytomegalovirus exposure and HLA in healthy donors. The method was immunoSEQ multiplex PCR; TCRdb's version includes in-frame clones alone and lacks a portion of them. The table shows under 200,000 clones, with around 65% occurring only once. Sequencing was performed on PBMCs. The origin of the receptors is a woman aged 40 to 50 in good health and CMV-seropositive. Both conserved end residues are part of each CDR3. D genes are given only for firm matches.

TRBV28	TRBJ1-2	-	CASRPTGIPGYTF
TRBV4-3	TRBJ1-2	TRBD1	CASSLIEQGVGGYPF
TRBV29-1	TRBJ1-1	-	CSVDELMNTEAFF
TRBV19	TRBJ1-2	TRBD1	CASSIPGTANGYTF
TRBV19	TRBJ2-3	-	CASSSLGAQDTQYF
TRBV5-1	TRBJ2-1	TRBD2	CASSLVAGGDYNGQFF
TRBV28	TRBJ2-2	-	CASQEGGSPGELFF
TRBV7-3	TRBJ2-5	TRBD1	CASSLQGGPQETQYF
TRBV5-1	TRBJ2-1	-	CASTESSYNEQFF
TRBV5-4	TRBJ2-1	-	CASSLGTPGELYNEQFF
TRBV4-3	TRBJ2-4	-	CASSQGGVLAKNIQYF
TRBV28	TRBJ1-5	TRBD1	CASSPATGADYQPQHF
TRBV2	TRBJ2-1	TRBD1	CASRVGQAEQFF
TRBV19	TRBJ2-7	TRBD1	CASSRQGGTYEQYF
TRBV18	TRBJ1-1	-	CASSPLTPGYGSRTEAFF
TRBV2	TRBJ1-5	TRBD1	CASSLTGGSNQPQNF
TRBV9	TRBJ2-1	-	CASSQRLYNEQFF
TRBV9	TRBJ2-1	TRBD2	CASSLRLAGDYNEQFF
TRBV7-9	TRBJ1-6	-	CASSPPASSYNSPLHF
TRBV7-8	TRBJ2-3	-	CASSLGATSQVADTQYF
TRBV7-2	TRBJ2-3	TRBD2	CASSLGLAVTDTQYF
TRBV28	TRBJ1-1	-	CASSFFRADTEAFF
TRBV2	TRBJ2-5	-	CATIQQTQETQYF
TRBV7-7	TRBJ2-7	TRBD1	CASSPQTGRNYEQYF
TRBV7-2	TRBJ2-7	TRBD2	CASSLLASGTYEQYF
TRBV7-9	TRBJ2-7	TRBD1	CASSSPALRQGAGEQYF
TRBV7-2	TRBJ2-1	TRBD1	CASRAGTGVSFFYNEQFF
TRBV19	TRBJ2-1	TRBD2	CASSPWGSGRSSYNEQFF
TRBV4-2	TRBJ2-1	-	CASSHAAFSYNEQFF
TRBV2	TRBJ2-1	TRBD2	CASSIDGRAYNEQFF
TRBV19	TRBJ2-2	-	CALEGTSPGELFF
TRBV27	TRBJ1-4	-	CASSFSATNEKLFF
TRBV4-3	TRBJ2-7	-	CASSQARTVTYEQYF
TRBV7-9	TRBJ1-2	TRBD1	CASSLAGQGPSDYGYTF
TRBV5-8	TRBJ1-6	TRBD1	CASSLGGTGANSPLHF
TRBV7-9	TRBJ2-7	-	CASSLNEESYEQYF
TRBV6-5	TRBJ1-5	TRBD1	CASGWGRGDTQPQHF
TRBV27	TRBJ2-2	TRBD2	CASSLEVAGGLNTGELFF
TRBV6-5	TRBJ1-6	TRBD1	CASSGGTGRNSPLHF
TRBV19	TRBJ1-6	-	CATRAGNLNSPLHF
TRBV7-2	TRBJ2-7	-	CASSLGSSDTYEQYF
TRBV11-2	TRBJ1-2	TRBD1	CASSSGTETNYGYTF
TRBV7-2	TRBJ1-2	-	CASSAQGSNYGYTF
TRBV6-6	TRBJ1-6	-	CASTKSGRGLHF
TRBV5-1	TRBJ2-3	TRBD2	CASSLGAAGGPTDTQYF
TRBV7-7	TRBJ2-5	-	CASSALGEELTQYF
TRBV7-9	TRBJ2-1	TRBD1	CASSNTGGGEQFF